Included here is one T cell receptor (beta chain) sequence, with context. This CDR3 comprises 19 residues. The sample originates from a study of blood T cell repertoires in COVID-19. About the study: Samples representing acute and convalescent COVID-19 were sourced from the United States, Italy and Spain. T cells, B-cell-depleted T cells, or PBMCs supplied cDNA or gDNA.

Authors' data handling: Nucleated cell counts were estimated from reference gene primer amplification. Sequencing used immunoSEQ multiplex PCR; TCRdb keeps in-frame clones, though not all of them. V and J calls and clone size are copied from that table; D and trimming were computed from the DNA. The profile shows roughly 250,000 clones, roughly 83% of them singletons. The receptor's source is a woman between 45 and 60 years old with acute or convalescent COVID-19. The sample comprised peripheral blood. This sequence joins TRBV21-1 and TRBJ1-5; the table's D call TRBD1 went unverified against the DNA. TRBV21-1 is an annotated pseudogene. CDR3 protein: CASSPRGQGWKRGNQPQHF. CDR3 sequence (DNA): TGTGCCAGCAGCCCCCGCGGACAGGGATGGAAGCGTGGCAATCAGCCCCAGCATTTT.